A single sample is the source of the 25 T cell receptor beta chains below, sequenced in a study of blood T cell repertoires in COVID-19. Profiling relied on immunoSEQ multiplex PCR, and the TCRdb table lists in-frame clones only, not all of them. The table has 290,000 or so clones, around 85% seen once. Source material: peripheral blood. These receptors originate from a middle-aged man with active or convalescent COVID-19.

On this clone itself: The same CDR3 is also encoded by other DNA sequences in this sample. The chain is built from TRBV5-6 and TRBJ1-2; 7 bases align to TRBD1. Germline-derived CDR1 and CDR2 are SGHDT and YYEEEE. V shed 1 base, J shed 6 bases, and the junction held 3 bases outside the gene matches. This CDR3 is 13 amino acids long. The DNA of the CDR3 is TGTGCCAGCAGCTTGCGCCAGGGGGATGGCTACACCTTC. This gives the protein CASSLRQGDGYTF.

CDR3 DNA sequence: TGCGCCAGCAGCTTCGGACAGGGTCGAACTGAAGCTTTCTTT. Translated, it gives CASSFGQGRTEAFF. The chain combines TRBV5-1 with TRBJ1-1; 8 bases fit TRBD1. Per the germline V gene, CDR1 is SGHRS and CDR2 is YFSETQ. This CDR3 region has 14 residues. V was pared by 2 bases and J by 5 bases, with 5 bases of the junction left unmatched.

This rearrangement joins TRBV23-1 to TRBJ2-2; 7 bases line up with TRBD1. TRBV23-1 is sorted into the ORF group, with uncertain function. The V segment lost 0 bases and the J segment 5 bases; nucleotides outside the gene matches: 6. The length of the CDR3 is 16 residues. The CDR3 DNA sequence: TGCGCCAGCAGTCAATCTAAACAGGGGAAAACCGGGGAGCTGTTTTTT. It yields the protein CASSQSKQGKTGELFF.

The J gene is TRBJ2-7, the V gene TRBV27, with 7 bases identical to TRBD1. The ends lost 2 bases at V and 2 bases at J; junction bases unmatched: 9. Germline lookup yields CDR1 MNHEY and CDR2 SMNVEV (reference sequence). The CDR3 has 16 residues. CDR3 in DNA: TGTGCCAGCAGTTTAAAGGGACAGTCTAACACCTACGAGCAGTACTTC. It translates to CASSLKGQSNTYEQYF.

The chain carries TRBV3-1 (or the pseudogene TRBV3-2) and TRBJ1-5; D call uncertain. Germline assignment: CDR1 LGHDT and CDR2 YNNKEL (reference sequence). V was pared by 4 bases and J by 7 bases, with 14 bases between. The CDR3 sequence is 14 residues long. The CDR3: CASSPRRGIQPQHF. CDR3 bases: TGTGCCAGCAGCCCCCGTCGGGGAATCCAGCCCCAGCATTTT.

The chain employs TRBV4-1 and TRBJ2-2; D possibly corresponds to TRBD2 (6 bases). The CDR3 contains 17 residues. Deletions cut 4 bases from V and 1 base from J, with 16 bases between. Germline V gene data show CDR1 as MGHRA and CDR2 as YSYEKL. CDR3 loop: CASSRKLGLMNTGELFF. The DNA for the CDR3 is TGCGCCAGCAGCCGAAAACTGGGACTCATGAACACCGGGGAGCTGTTTTTT.

The CDR3 region is CASSLGRVEETQYF. The CDR3 nucleotides are TGCGCCAGCAGCTTGGGTCGCGTCGAAGAGACCCAGTACTTC. The gene calls are TRBV5-1 and TRBJ2-5; D remains ambiguous. V lost 0 bases, J lost 3 bases, and 9 bases lay in between. Germline assignment: CDR1 SGHRS and CDR2 YFSETQ. The CDR3 sequence is 14 residues long.

The rearrangement uses TRBV6-1 and TRBJ2-1, with D perhaps matching TRBD2 (6 bases). Germline V CDR1 and CDR2: MNHNS, SASEGT. Trimming removed 0 bases from V and 12 bases from J, with 9 bases in between. This CDR3 comprises 12 residues. Here the CDR3 reads CASSEAGGGQFF. The CDR3 nucleotides read TGTGCCAGCAGTGAAGCGGGGGGTGGGCAGTTCTTC.

The V and J genes are TRBV7-2 and TRBJ2-1; 10 positions match TRBD2. The CDR3 extends over 14 amino acids. Trimming removed 1 base from V and 6 bases from J; junction bases left unmatched: 0. Germline loops: CDR1 SGHTA, CDR2 FQGNSA. The CDR3 region is CASSLVAGGNEQFF. In DNA, the CDR3 is TGTGCCAGCAGCTTAGTAGCGGGAGGCAATGAGCAGTTCTTC.

As concerns this clone: Other DNA sequences in this specimen translate into the identical CDR3. The rearrangement uses TRBV10-3 and TRBJ1-1, with 10 bases matching TRBD1. After removal of 4 bases from V and 1 base from J, the junction contained 0 bases not matched to a gene. The CDR3 loop spans 14 amino acids. In germline, CDR1 is ENHRY, CDR2 SYGVKD. CDR3 sequence: CAISGDRGNTEAFF. CDR3 DNA: TGTGCCATCAGTGGGGACAGGGGGAACACTGAAGCTTTCTTT.

In DNA, the CDR3 is TGTGCCAGCAGTCAAAGTCCCCCCCGACAGGGGGGGAGAGACACCATATATTTT. It encodes CASSQSPPRQGGRDTIYF. The chain carries TRBV6-6 and TRBJ1-3; 9 bases map to TRBD1. Trimming at V came to 5 bases and at J to 8 bases, leaving 19 bases not matched to a gene. Germline V gives CDR1 MNHNY, CDR2 SVGAGI (reference sequence). The CDR3 loop spans 18 amino acids.

The V gene is TRBV25-1, the J gene TRBJ1-6, with no clear D. V was clipped by 3 bases and J by 6 bases, with 9 bases between them. In germline, CDR1 is MGHDK, CDR2 SYGVNS. This CDR3 is built from 14 residues. The CDR3 DNA follows: TGTGCCAGCAGTGACAGGATTAGTAATTCACCCCTCCACTTT. Its translation: CASSDRISNSPLHF. The variable domain in full, with the rest retrieved from reference TRBV25-1 and TRBJ1-6, is EADIYQTPRYLVIGTGKKITLECSQTMGHDKMYWYQQDPGMELHLIHYSYGVNSTEKGDLSSESTVSRIRTEHFPLTLESARPSHTSQYLCASSDRISNSPLHFGNGTRLTVT.

This clone was seen ten or more times. V is TRBV7-3 and J is TRBJ2-2; 7 bases are a match to TRBD2. This CDR3 comprises 17 residues. Germline V gives CDR1 SGHTA, CDR2 FQGTGA. V lost 2 bases, J lost 5 bases, and 11 bases stayed unmatched. The CDR3 region is CASSLFPSGLGTGELFF. CDR3 DNA sequence: TGTGCCAGCAGCTTATTTCCTAGCGGCCTAGGAACCGGGGAGCTGTTTTTT.

The chain combines TRBV12-5 with TRBJ1-5; weak D call: TRBD1 (6 bases). Looked up from germline, CDR1 is LGHNT and CDR2 is FRNRAP. CDR3 size: 14 residues. Trimming stripped 0 bases from V and 5 bases from J, with 8 bases between. CDR3 amino acids: CASGLVSGDQPQHF. CDR3 DNA: TGTGCTAGTGGTTTGGTATCAGGGGATCAGCCCCAGCATTTT.

The sample holds a few counts of this clone. The chain is built from TRBV5-6 and TRBJ1-6, with D perhaps matching TRBD1 (6 bases). CDR1 is SGHDT and CDR2 is YYEEEE in the germline V gene. The CDR3 spans 16 residues. The V gene lost 4 bases and the J gene lost 6 bases, with 17 bases spanning the gap. This CDR3 is CASSPYPDSLNSPLHF. CDR3 nucleotide sequence: TGTGCCAGCAGCCCCTACCCGGACAGTCTTAATTCACCCCTCCACTTT.

This clone was detected only once. The chain links TRBV27 to TRBJ2-7; D might be TRBD2 (7 bases). V was cut by 5 bases and J by 1 base, with 18 bases left in between. Germline CDR1 reads MNHEY; CDR2 reads SMNVEV (reference sequence). This CDR3 spans 16 amino acids. CDR3: CASSPPGGGSSYEQYF. Written as DNA, the CDR3 is TGTGCCAGCAGTCCCCCGGGGGGCGGGAGTTCCTACGAGCAGTACTTC.

This chain uses TRBV4-3 with TRBJ2-1; tentative D call: TRBD1 (5 bases). Germline V lookup: CDR1 LGHNA, CDR2 YSLEER. The CDR3 loop spans 14 amino acids. Trimming pared 3 bases from V and 5 bases from J, leaving 11 bases between. In DNA form, the CDR3 reads TGCGCCAGCAGCCATCCAGGGTACAACAATGAGCAGTTCTTC. This codes for CASSHPGYNNEQFF.

The J gene is TRBJ1-6, the V gene TRBV9; D is unclear. CDR1 and CDR2 (germline): SGDLS, YYNGEE. The CDR3 loop spans 14 amino acids. V was shortened by 5 bases and J by 9 bases, with 15 bases between the two germline ends. As DNA, the CDR3 is TGTGCCAGCAGTGAAACCTATCGGGGTTCACCCCTCCACTTT. This codes for CASSETYRGSPLHF. Together with reference TRBV9 and TRBJ1-6, the CDR3 gives the full variable domain: DSGVTQTPKHLITATGQRVTLRCSPRSGDLSVYWYQQSLDQGLQFLIQYYNGEERAKGNILERFSAQQFPDLHSELNLSSLELGDSALYFCASSETYRGSPLHFGNGTRLTVT.

This clone was counted a few times. The gene calls are TRBV28 and TRBJ1-2; 9 nucleotides line up with TRBD1. Germline-derived CDR1 and CDR2 are MDHEN and SYDVKM. After removal of 6 bases from V and 6 bases from J, the junction contained 5 bases not matched to a gene. The CDR3 extends over 13 amino acids. CDR3 DNA: TGTGCCAGCAGCCTTACAGGGGGCAATGGCTACACCTTC. Amino acid sequence: CASSLTGGNGYTF.

As for this clone: This sample also contains other DNA sequences that code for the same CDR3. The chain combines TRBV18 with TRBJ2-7; no definite D call. Germline V gives CDR1 KGHSH, CDR2 LQKENI. V gave up 6 bases and J gave up 3 bases, with 9 bases separating them. The length of the CDR3 is 12 residues. The CDR3 here is CASSPSLYEQYF. Here the CDR3 DNA reads TGTGCCAGCTCTCCTTCACTCTACGAGCAGTACTTC.

The chain couples TRBV9 to TRBJ2-7, with 9 bases matching TRBD2. The germline CDR1 and CDR2 sequences are SGDLS and YYNGEE. CDR3 size: 12 residues. Trimming removed 3 bases from V and 12 bases from J; junction bases left unmatched: 7. The CDR3 loop reads CASSAISGRLYF. CDR3 bases: TGTGCCAGCAGCGCGATTAGCGGGAGACTGTACTTC.

The chain uses TRBV29-1 and TRBJ2-2; 9 bases agree with TRBD2. This CDR3 spans 22 amino acids. Germline V CDR1 and CDR2: SQVTM, ANQGSEA. With V trimmed by 2 bases and J by 3 bases, 25 bases remained unmatched. The CDR3 protein is CSVERPGLVSWERTSDTGELFF. The DNA for the CDR3 is TGCAGCGTTGAACGGCCGGGACTAGTCTCGTGGGAAAGGACTAGCGACACCGGGGAGCTGTTTTTT.

On this clone itself: Within the sample, other DNA sequences also encode this same CDR3. CDR3 sequence: CASSVGDTGELFF. The CDR3 region has the DNA TGTGCCAGCAGCGTAGGCGACACCGGGGAGCTGTTTTTT. This chain joins TRBV9 and TRBJ2-2; D remains ambiguous. Trimming shortened V by 0 bases and J by 3 bases, and 3 bases separated the two germline ends. This CDR3 comprises 13 residues. CDR1 and CDR2 from the germline V gene are SGDLS and YYNGEE.

This chain uses TRBV3-1 (or the pseudogene TRBV3-2) with TRBJ2-7, with 8 bases matching TRBD1. Germline CDR1 LGHDT, CDR2 YNNKEL (reference sequence). V lost 2 bases and J lost 4; bases outside the gene matches: 7. The CDR3 contains 15 residues. The CDR3 DNA follows: TGTGCCAGCAGCCAACCGTCCCGGGACAGGTACGAGCAGTACTTC. Its protein is CASSQPSRDRYEQYF.

The chain carries TRBV6-4 and TRBJ1-2, with 8 nucleotides matching TRBD1. Germline V CDR1 and CDR2: MRHNA, SNTAGT. The CDR3 is 15 residues long. V lost 6 bases, J lost 8 bases, and 14 bases stayed unmatched. CDR3 residues: CASRNLAGGAAGYTF. CDR3 bases: TGTGCCAGCAGGAATTTAGCAGGGGGCGCTGCCGGCTACACCTTC.